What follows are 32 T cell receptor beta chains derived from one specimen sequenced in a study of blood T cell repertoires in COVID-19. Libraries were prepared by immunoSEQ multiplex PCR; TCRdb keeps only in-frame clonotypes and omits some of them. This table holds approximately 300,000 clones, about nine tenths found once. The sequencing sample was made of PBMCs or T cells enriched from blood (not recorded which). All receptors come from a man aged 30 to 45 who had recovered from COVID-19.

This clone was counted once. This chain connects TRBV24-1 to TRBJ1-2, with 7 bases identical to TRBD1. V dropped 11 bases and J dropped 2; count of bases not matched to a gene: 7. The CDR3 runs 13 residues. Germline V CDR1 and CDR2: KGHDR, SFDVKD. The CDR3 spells CAIQGTVNYGYTF. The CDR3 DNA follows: TGTGCCATCCAGGGGACAGTAAACTATGGCTACACCTTC.

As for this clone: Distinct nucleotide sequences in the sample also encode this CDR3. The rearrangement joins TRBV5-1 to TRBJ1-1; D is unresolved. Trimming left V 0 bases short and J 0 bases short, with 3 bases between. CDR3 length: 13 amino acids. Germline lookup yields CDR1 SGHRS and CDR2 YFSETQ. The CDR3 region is CASSLAVNTEAFF. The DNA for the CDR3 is TGCGCCAGCAGCTTGGCCGTGAACACTGAAGCTTTCTTT. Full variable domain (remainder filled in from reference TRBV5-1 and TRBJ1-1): KAGVTQTPRYLIKTRGQQVTLSCSPISGHRSVSWYQQTPGQGLQFLFEYFSETQRNKGNFPGRFSGRQFSNSRSEMNVSTLELGDSALYLCASSLAVNTEAFFGQGTRLTVV.

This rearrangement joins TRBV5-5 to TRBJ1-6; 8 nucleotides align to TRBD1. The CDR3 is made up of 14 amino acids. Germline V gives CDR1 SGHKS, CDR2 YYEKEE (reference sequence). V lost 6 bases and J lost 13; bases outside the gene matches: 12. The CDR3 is CASTPQGGVTPLHF. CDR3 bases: TGTGCCAGCACCCCACAGGGGGGTGTTACGCCCCTCCACTTT. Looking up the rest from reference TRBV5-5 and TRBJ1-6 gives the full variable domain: DAGVTQSPTHLIKTRGQQVTLRCSPISGHKSVSWYQQVLGQGPQFIFQYYEKEERGRGNFPDRFSARQFPNYSSELNVNALLLGDSALYLCASTPQGGVTPLHFGNGTRLTVT.

The CDR3 bases are TGTGCCACCAGTGATATGGGGGGGAATTCAGGGGCCAACGTCCTGACTTTC. This codes for CATSDMGGNSGANVLTF. The rearrangement links TRBV24-1 to TRBJ2-6; the match to TRBD2 covers 7 bases. The length of the CDR3 is 17 residues. Germline CDR1 is KGHDR and CDR2 is SFDVKD. J was trimmed by 4 bases and V by 3 bases; bases with no gene match: 8.

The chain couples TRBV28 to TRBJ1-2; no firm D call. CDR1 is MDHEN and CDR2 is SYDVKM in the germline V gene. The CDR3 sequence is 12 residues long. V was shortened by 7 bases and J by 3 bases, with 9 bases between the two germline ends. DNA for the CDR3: TGTGCCAGCAAGCTCCAGGACTATGGCTACACCTTC. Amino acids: CASKLQDYGYTF.

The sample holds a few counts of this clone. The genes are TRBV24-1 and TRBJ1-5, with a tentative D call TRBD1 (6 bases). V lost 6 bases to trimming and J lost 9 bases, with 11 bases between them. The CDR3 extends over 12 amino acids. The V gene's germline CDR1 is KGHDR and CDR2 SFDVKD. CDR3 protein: CATSRGSTPQHF. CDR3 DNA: TGTGCCACCAGTAGGGGGAGTACGCCCCAGCATTTT.

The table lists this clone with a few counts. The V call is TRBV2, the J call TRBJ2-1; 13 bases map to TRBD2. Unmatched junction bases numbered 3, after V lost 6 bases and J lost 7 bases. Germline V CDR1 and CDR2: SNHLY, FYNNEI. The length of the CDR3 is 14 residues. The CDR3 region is CASSVLAGGNEQFF. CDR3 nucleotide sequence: TGTGCCAGCAGCGTACTAGCGGGGGGGAATGAGCAGTTCTTC.

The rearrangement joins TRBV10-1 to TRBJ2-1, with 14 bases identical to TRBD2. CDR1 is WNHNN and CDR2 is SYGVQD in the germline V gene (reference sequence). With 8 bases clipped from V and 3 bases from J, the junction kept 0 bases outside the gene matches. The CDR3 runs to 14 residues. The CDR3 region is CASGLAGGYNEQFF. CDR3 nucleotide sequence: TGCGCCAGCGGACTAGCGGGAGGCTACAATGAGCAGTTCTTC.

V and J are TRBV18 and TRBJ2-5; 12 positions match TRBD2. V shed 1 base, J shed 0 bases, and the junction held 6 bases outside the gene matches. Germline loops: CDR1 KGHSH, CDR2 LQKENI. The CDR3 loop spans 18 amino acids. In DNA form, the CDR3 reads TGTGCCAGCTCACCACAACCTAGCGGGGGGGCCTACCAAGAGACCCAGTACTTC. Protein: CASSPQPSGGAYQETQYF. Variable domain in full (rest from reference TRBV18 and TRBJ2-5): NAGVMQNPRHLVRRRGQEARLRCSPMKGHSHVYWYRQLPEEGLKFMVYLQKENIIDESGMPKERFSAEFPKEGPSILRIQQVVRGDSAAYFCASSPQPSGGAYQETQYFGPGTRLLVL.

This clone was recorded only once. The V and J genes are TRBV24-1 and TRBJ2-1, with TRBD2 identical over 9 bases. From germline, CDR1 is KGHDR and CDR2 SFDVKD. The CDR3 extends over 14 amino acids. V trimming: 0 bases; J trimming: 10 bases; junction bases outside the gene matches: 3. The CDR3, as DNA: TGTGCCACCAGTGATTTGATGAGCGGGAGGGAGCAGTTCTTC. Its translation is CATSDLMSGREQFF.

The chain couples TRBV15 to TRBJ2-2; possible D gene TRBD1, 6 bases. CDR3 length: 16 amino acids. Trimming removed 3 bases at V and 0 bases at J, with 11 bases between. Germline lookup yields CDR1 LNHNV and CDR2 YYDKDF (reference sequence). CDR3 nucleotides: TGTGCCACCAGCAGCGGACAGTCTTCGAACACCGGGGAGCTGTTTTTT. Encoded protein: CATSSGQSSNTGELFF.

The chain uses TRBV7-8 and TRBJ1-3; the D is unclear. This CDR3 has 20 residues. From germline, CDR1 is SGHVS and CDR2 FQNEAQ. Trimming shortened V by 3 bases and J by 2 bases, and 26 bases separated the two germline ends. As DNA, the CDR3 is TGTGCCAGCAGCTTTTATAGACTCCCGGCTTTGTCCCGAGCTGGAAACACCATATATTTT. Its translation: CASSFYRLPALSRAGNTIYF.

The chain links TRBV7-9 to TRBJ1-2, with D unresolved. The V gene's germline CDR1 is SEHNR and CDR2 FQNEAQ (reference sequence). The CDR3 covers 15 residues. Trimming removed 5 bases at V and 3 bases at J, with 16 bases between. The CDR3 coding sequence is TGTGCCAGCAGCCCCCCCCGACCGGGTCACTATGGCTACACCTTC. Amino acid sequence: CASSPPRPGHYGYTF. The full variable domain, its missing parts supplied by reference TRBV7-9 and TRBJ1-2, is DTGVSQNPRHKITKRGQNVTFRCDPISEHNRLYWYRQTLGQGPEFLTYFQNEAQLEKSRLLSDRFSAERPKGSFSTLEIQRTEQGDSAMYLCASSPPRPGHYGYTFGSGTRLTVV.

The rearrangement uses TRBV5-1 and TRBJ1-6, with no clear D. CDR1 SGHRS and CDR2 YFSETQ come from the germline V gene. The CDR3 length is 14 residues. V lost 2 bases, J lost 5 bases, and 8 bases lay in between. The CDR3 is CASSFGDNNSPLHF. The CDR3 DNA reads TGCGCCAGCAGCTTCGGAGATAATAATTCACCCCTCCACTTT.

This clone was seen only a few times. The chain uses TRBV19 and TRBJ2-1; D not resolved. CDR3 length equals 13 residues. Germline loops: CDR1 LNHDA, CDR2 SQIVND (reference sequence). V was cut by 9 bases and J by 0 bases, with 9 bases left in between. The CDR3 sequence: CASRNSSYNEQFF. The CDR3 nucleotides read TGTGCCAGCCGAAACAGCTCCTACAATGAGCAGTTCTTC.

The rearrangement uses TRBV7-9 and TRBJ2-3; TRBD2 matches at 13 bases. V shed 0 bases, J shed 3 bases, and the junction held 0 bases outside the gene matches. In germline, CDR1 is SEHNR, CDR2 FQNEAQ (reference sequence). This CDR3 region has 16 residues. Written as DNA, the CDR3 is TGTGCCAGCAGCTTAGCGACTAGCGGGGGGACAGATACGCAGTATTTT. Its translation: CASSLATSGGTDTQYF.

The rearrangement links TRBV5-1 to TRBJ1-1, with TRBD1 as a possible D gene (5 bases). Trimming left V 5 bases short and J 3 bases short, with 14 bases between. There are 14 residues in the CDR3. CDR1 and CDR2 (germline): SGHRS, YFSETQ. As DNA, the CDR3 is TGCGCCAGCAGTACTGTCGGGGGACACACTGAAGCTTTCTTT. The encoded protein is CASSTVGGHTEAFF.

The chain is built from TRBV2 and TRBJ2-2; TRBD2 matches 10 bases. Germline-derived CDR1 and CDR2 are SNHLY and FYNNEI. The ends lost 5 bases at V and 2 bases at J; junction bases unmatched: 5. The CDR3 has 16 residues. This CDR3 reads CASSQSGGANTGELFF. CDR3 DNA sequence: TGTGCCAGCAGTCAGAGCGGGGGGGCCAACACCGGGGAGCTGTTTTTT.

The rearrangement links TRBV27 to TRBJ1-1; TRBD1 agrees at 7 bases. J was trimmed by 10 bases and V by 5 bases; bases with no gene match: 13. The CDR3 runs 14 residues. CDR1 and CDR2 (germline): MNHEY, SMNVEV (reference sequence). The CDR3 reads CASSPGTALPGAFF. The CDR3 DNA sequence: TGTGCCAGCAGTCCCGGGACAGCCCTTCCGGGAGCTTTCTTT.

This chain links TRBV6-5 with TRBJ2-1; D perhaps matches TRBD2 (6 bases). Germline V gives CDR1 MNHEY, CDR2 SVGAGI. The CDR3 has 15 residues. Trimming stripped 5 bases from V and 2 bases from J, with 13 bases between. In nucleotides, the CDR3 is TGTGCCAGCAGTACCCGGGGAGGAGCCTACAATGAGCAGTTCTTC. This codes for CASSTRGGAYNEQFF.

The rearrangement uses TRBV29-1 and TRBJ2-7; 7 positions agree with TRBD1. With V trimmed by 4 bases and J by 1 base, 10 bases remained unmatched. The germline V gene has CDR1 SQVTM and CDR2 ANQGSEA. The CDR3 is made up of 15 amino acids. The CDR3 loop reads CSVALDRRRSYEQYF. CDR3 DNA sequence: TGCAGCGTTGCCCTGGACAGGCGGCGATCCTACGAGCAGTACTTC.

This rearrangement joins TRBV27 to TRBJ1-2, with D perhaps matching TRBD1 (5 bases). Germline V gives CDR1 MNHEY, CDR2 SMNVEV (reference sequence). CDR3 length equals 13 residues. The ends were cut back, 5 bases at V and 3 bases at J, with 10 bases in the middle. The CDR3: CASSPDSYYGYTF. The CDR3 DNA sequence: TGTGCCAGCAGTCCAGACAGTTACTATGGCTACACCTTC.

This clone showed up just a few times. The CDR3, as DNA: TGTGCCAGCAAGTCTCGGGACTACCACTTAACAGATACGCAGTATTTT. It yields the protein CASKSRDYHLTDTQYF. V is TRBV7-2 and J is TRBJ2-3, with 7 bases fitting TRBD2. There are 16 residues in the CDR3. Germline V gene data show CDR1 as SGHTA and CDR2 as FQGNSA. V trimming: 7 bases; J trimming: 3 bases; junction bases outside the gene matches: 13.

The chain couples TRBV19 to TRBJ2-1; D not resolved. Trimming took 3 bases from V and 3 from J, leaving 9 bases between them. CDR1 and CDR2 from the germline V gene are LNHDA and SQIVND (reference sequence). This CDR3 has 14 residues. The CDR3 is CASSMATIYNEQFF. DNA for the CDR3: TGTGCCAGTAGTATGGCGACAATCTACAATGAGCAGTTCTTC.

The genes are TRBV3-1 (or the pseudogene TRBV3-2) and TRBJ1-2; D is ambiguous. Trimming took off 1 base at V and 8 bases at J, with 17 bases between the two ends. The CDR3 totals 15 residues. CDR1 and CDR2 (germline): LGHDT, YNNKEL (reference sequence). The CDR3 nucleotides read TGTGCCAGCAGCCAAGTTCCCGACCGCCTAGGAGGCTACACCTTC. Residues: CASSQVPDRLGGYTF.

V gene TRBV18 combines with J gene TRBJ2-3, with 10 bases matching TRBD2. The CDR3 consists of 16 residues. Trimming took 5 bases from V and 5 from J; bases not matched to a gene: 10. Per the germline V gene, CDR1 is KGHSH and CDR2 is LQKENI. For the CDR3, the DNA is TGTGCCAGCTCAGTCGGACTAGCGGTAAGGGGAGATACGCAGTATTTT. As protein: CASSVGLAVRGDTQYF.

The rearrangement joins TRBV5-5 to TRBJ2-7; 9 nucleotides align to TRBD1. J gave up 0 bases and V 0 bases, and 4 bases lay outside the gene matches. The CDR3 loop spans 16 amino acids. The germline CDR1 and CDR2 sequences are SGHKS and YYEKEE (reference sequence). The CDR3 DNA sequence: TGTGCCAGCAGCTTGGGACCGGGACAGGGCTCCTACGAGCAGTACTTC. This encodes CASSLGPGQGSYEQYF.

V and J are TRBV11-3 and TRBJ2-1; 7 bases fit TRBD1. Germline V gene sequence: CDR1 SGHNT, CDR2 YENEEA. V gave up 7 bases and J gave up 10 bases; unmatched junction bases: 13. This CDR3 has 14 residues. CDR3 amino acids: CASTDGTADGEQFF. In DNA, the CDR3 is TGTGCCAGCACGGACGGGACAGCGGACGGGGAGCAGTTCTTC.

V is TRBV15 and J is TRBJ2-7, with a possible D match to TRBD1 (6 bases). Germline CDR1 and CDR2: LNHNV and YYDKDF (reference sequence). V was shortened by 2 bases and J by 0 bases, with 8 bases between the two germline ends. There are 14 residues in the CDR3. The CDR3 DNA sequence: TGTGCCACCAGCAGAAACAGGGACTCCTACGAGCAGTACTTC. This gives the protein CATSRNRDSYEQYF.

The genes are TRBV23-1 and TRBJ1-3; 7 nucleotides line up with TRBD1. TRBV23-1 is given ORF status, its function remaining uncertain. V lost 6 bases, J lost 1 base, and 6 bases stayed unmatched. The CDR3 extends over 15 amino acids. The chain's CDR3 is CASSLGTASGNTIYF. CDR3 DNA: TGCGCCAGCAGCCTCGGGACAGCGTCTGGAAACACCATATATTTT.

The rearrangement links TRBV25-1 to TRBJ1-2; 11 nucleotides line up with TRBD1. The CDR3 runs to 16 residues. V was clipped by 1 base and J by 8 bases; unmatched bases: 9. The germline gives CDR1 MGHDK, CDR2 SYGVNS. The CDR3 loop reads CASSEFSGQGAWGYTF. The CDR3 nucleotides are TGTGCCAGCAGTGAATTTAGTGGACAGGGGGCATGGGGCTACACCTTC.

The chain's CDR3 is CASSPPASTGQLNYGYTF. In DNA, the CDR3 is TGTGCCAGTAGTCCCCCTGCGTCGACGGGACAGCTTAACTATGGCTACACCTTC. This chain links TRBV19 with TRBJ1-2; TRBD1 matches 7 bases. The CDR3 spans 18 residues. V lost 5 bases, J lost 1 base, and 16 bases stayed unmatched. CDR1 is LNHDA, CDR2 SQIVND, per germline (reference sequence).